This entry describes one TCR beta chain. This record belongs to a study of T cell changes during pregnancy in multiple sclerosis. The germline V gene encodes CDR1 SGHTA and CDR2 FQGNSA. V trimming: 3 bases; J trimming: 5 bases; junction bases outside the gene matches: 8. This CDR3 has 15 residues. This table comes from immunoSEQ multiplex PCR, and its TCRdb copy is limited to in-frame clones, with some not included. The sample has some 74,000 clones, roughly 92% seen once; the top ten hold roughly 3.9%. Sequencing was performed on peripheral blood, taken after pregnancy. This sequence originates from a female donor in good health, enrolled as a control in a pregnancy study. V gene TRBV7-2 combines with J gene TRBJ1-1; 8 nucleotides match TRBD1. CDR3 region: CASSLDRDLYTEAFF. CDR3 DNA sequence: TGTGCCAGCAGCTTGGACAGGGATCTGTATACTGAAGCTTTCTTT.